The rows below give T cell receptor beta chains drawn from one sample of a study of cytomegalovirus exposure and HLA in healthy donors. This table comes from immunoSEQ multiplex PCR, and its TCRdb copy is limited to in-frame clones, with some not included. The table shows more than 100,000 clones, with around three quarters occurring only once. The sample taken for sequencing was PBMCs. These receptors all stem from a woman in her 40s in good health and CMV-seropositive. Each CDR3 is given with its conserved first and last residue.

V gene: TRBV30; J gene: TRBJ2-1; CDR3 length: 14; CDR3 protein: CACRTSGPYNEQFF
V gene: TRBV9; J gene: TRBJ2-3; CDR3 length: 15; CDR3 protein: CASSVAGGRTDTQYF
V gene: TRBV5-1; J gene: TRBJ2-1; CDR3 length: 13; CDR3 protein: CASSLVSGSEQFF
V gene: TRBV5-5; J gene: TRBJ2-2; CDR3 length: 16; CDR3 protein: CASSLAAGLGTGELFF
V gene: TRBV15; J gene: TRBJ1-3; CDR3 length: 14; CDR3 protein: CATSPRIPGNTIYF
V gene: TRBV7-9; J gene: TRBJ2-6; CDR3 length: 18; CDR3 protein: CASSFRGGGRSGANVLTF
V gene: TRBV2; J gene: TRBJ1-2; CDR3 length: 14; CDR3 protein: CASNDPRGGDGYTF
V gene: TRBV25-1; J gene: TRBJ2-3; CDR3 length: 17; CDR3 protein: CASSETRTSGSPDTQYF
V gene: TRBV6-5; J gene: TRBJ2-2; CDR3 length: 16; CDR3 protein: CASSYSGRANTGELFF
V gene: TRBV18; J gene: TRBJ2-7; CDR3 length: 14; CDR3 protein: CASSPGQSIYEQYF